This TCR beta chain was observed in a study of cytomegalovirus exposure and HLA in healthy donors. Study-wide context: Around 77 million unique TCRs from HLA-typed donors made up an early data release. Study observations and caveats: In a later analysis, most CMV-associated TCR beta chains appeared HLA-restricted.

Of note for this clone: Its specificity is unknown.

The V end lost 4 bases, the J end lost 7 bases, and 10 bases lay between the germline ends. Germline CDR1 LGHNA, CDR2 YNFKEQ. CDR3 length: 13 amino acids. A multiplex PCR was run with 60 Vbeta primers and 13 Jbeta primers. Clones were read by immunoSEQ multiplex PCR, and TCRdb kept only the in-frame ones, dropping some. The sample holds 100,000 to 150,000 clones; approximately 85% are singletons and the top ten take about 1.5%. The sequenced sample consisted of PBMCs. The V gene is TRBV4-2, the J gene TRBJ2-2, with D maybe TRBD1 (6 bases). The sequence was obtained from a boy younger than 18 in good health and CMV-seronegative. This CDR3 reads CASSPKGVGELFF. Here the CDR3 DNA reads TGTGCCAGCAGCCCGAAGGGGGTCGGGGAGCTGTTTTTT.